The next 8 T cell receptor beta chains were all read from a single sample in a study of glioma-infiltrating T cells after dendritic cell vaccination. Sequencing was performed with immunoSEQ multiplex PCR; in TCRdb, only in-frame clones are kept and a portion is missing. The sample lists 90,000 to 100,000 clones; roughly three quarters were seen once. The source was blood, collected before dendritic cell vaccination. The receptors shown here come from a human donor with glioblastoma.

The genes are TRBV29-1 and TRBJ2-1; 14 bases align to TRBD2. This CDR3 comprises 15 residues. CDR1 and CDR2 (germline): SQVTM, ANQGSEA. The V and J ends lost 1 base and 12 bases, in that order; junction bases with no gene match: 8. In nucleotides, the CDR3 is TGCAGCGTTGAAGTGGCGACTAGCGGGAGGGCCGGGCAGTTCTTC. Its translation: CSVEVATSGRAGQFF.

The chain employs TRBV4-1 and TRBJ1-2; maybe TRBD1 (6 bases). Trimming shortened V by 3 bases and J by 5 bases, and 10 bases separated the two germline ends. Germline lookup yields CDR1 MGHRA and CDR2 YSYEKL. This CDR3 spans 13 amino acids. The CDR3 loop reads CASSHSQGYGYTF. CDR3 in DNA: TGCGCCAGCAGCCATTCACAGGGATATGGCTACACCTTC.

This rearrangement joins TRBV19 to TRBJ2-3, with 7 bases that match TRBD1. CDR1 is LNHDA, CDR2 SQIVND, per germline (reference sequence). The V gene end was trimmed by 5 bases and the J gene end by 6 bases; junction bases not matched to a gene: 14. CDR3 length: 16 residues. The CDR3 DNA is TGTGCCAGTAGTCTAATGACAGGGCCATCCACGGATACGCAGTATTTT. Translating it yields CASSLMTGPSTDTQYF.

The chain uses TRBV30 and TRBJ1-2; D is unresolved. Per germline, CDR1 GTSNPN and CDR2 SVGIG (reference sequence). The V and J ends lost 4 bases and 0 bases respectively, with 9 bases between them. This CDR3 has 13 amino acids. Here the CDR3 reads CAWIPNPNYGYTF. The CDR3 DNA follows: TGTGCCTGGATTCCTAACCCTAACTATGGCTACACCTTC.

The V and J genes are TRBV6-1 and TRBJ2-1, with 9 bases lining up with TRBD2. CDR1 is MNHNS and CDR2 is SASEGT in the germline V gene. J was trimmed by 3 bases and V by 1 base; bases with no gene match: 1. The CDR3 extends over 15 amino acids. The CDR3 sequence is CASSEGTSDYNEQFF. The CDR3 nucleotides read TGTGCCAGCAGTGAAGGGACTAGCGACTACAATGAGCAGTTCTTC.

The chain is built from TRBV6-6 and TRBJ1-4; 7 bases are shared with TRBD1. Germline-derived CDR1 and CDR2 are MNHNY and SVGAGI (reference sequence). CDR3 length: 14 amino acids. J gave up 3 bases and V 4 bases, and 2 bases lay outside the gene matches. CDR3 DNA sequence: TGTGCCAGCAGTTTAGGGACAGCTAATGAAAAACTGTTTTTT. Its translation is CASSLGTANEKLFF.

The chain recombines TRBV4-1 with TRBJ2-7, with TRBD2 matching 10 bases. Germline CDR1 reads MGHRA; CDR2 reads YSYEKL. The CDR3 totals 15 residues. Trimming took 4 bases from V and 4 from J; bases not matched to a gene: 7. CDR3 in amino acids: CASSPGLARTYEQYF. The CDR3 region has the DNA TGCGCCAGCAGCCCGGGACTAGCGAGAACTTACGAGCAGTACTTC.

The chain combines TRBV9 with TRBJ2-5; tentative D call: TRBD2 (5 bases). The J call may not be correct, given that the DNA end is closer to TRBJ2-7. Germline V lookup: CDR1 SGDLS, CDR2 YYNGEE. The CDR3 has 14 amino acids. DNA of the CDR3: TGTGCCAGCAGCGTAGGAGTTAGCGCCTACGAGCAGTACTTC. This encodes CASSVGVSAYEQYF.